This entry is about one TCR beta chain. This CDR3 contains 14 residues. Germline V gene lookup returns CDR1 SGDLS and CDR2 YYNGEE. V lost 0 bases to trimming and J lost 5 bases; unmatched junction nucleotides: 4. Libraries were prepared by immunoSEQ multiplex PCR; TCRdb keeps only in-frame clonotypes and omits some of them. The table records some 170,000 clones, roughly 87% of them present only once. The record originates from a study of blood T cell repertoires in COVID-19. Study background: The origin of the acute and convalescent COVID-19 samples was the United States, Italy and Spain.

Clinical history as reported by participants underpinned cohort assignment. The source of this sequence is a human donor with acute COVID-19. The donor label of this sample is uncertain. The sequenced sample was PBMCs or T cells enriched from blood (not recorded which). The rearrangement joins TRBV9 to TRBJ1-1; 7 bases agree with TRBD1. The CDR3 region is CASSVASRGTEAFF. The CDR3 DNA reads TGTGCCAGCAGCGTAGCAAGCAGGGGGACTGAAGCTTTCTTT.